This T cell receptor beta chain was found in a study of shared clonotypes between healthy human individuals. Across the study: CD8 memory received one plate per donor, CD8 naive two, CD4 memory three and CD4 naive three.

V was cut by 5 bases and J by 11 bases, with 13 bases left in between. The CDR3 totals 12 residues. Germline lookup yields CDR1 SGHTA and CDR2 FQGTGA. It was into CD45RA+ naive and CD45RA-negative memory subsets that the CD4+ cells were split. In its sample, this clone was seen once. Its target is not known. Study outcomes and limitations: Among a handful of donors, approximately 5% of naive CD4 clonotypes were found in common. Generation of non-shared clonotypes was less probable than generation of clonotypes shared by all four donors.

Assay used: immunoSEQ multiplex PCR; TCRdb lists only in-frame clones, some missing. The sample gives under 2.5 million clones, just under 95% of which show up once; approximately 0.4% is in the top ten. The sample taken for sequencing was naive CD4+ T cells from PBMCs. Indicated subset: CD45RA+ positively selected. The receptor's source is a man aged 18 to 29 in good health. Some clones in this sample may be carry-over from other donors' samples. The chain couples TRBV7-3 to TRBJ2-1; weak D call: TRBD2 (6 bases). As DNA, the CDR3 is TGTGCCAGCAGCCCCCATGGCGGGAAGCAGTTCTTC. Encoded protein: CASSPHGGKQFF.